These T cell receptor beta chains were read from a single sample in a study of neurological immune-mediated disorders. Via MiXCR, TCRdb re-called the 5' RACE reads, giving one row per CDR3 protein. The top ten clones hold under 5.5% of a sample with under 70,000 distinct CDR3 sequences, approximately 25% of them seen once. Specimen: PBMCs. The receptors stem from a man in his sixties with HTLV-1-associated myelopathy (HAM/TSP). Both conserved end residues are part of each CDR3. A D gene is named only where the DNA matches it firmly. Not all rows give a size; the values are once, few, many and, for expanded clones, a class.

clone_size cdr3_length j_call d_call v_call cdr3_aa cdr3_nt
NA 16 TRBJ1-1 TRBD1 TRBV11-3 CASSSGGTGMNTEAFF TGTGCCAGCAGCTCGGGGGGGACAGGAATGAACACTGAAGCTTTCTTT
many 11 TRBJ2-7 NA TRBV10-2 CAAGLGNEQYF TGCGCCGCGGGACTGGGGAACGAGCAGTACTTC
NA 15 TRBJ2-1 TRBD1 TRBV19 CASSMGQEASYEQFF TGTGCCAGTAGCATGGGACAGGAGGCATCTTATGAGCAGTTCTTC
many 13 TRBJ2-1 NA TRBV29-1 CSARAVPYNEQFF TGCAGCGCGAGAGCCGTACCCTACAATGAGCAGTTCTTC
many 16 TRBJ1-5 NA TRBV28 CASSFRAWTVNQPQHF TGTGCCAGCAGTTTTCGGGCTTGGACCGTCAATCAGCCCCAGCATTTT
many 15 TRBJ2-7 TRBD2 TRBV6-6 CASRTLAGLSYEQYF TGTGCCAGCAGGACTCTAGCGGGACTCTCCTACGAGCAGTACTTC
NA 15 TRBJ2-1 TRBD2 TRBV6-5 CASSYRGTSGDEQFF TGTGCCAGCAGTTACCGCGGGACTAGCGGCGATGAGCAGTTCTTC
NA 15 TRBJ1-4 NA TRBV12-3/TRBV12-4 CASSPGDLGNEKLFF TGTGCCAGCAGTCCGGGGGACCTAGGGAATGAAAAACTGTTTTTT
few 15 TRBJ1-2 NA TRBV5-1 CASSLELGSNYGYTF TGCGCCAGCAGCTTGGAGTTGGGCTCTAACTATGGCTACACCTTC
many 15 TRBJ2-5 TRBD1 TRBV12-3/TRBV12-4 CASSSTGGSLETQYF TGTGCCAGCAGTTCTACAGGGGGCTCTCTGGAGACCCAGTACTTC
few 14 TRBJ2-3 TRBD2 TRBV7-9 CASSERERTDTQYF TGTGCCAGCAGCGAGCGGGAGAGGACAGATACGCAGTATTTT
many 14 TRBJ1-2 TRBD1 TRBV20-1 CSARDPRGPYGYTF TGCAGTGCTAGAGACCCGAGGGGGCCCTATGGCTACACCTTC
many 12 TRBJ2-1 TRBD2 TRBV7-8 CASSLSAGQQFF TGTGCCAGCAGCTTATCAGCGGGGCAGCAGTTCTTC
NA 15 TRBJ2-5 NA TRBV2 CASSERGGSGETQYF TGTGCCAGCAGTGAACGTGGGGGTTCTGGGGAGACCCAGTACTTC
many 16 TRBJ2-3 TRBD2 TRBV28 CASSSTSGRRFDTQYF TGTGCCAGCAGTTCAACTAGCGGGAGGCGGTTTGATACGCAGTATTTT
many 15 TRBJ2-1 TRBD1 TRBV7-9 CASSFTGGAPNEQFF TGTGCCAGCAGCTTTACAGGGGGCGCCCCGAATGAGCAGTTCTTC
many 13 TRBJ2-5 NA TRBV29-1 CSVEQGAQETQYF TGCAGCGTTGAACAGGGCGCCCAAGAGACCCAGTACTTC
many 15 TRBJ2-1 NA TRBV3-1 CASSQQGGSYNEQFF TGTGCCAGCAGCCAACAGGGGGGATCCTACAATGAGCAGTTCTTC
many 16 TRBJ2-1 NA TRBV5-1 CASSLVLGGRYNEQFF TGCGCCAGCAGCTTGGTTCTCGGGGGACGCTACAATGAGCAGTTCTTC
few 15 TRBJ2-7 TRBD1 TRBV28 CASYEGQGARDEQYF TGTGCCAGCTATGAGGGACAGGGGGCGCGGGACGAGCAGTACTTC
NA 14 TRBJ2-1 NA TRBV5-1 CASSFRVATGEQFF TGCGCCAGCAGCTTTCGGGTAGCAACGGGAGAGCAGTTCTTC
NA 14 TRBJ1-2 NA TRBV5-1 CASSLSSREYGYTF TGCGCCAGCAGCTTGTCCTCCCGGGAGTATGGCTACACCTTC
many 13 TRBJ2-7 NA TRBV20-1 CSAREETHGGQYF TGCAGTGCTAGAGAAGAAACCCATGGTGGGCAGTACTTC
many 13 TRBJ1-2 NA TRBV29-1 CSVGNGEAYGYTF TGCAGCGTGGGAAATGGGGAAGCTTATGGCTACACCTTC
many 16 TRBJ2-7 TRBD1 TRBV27 CASSLSAPGGKYEQYF TGTGCCAGCAGTTTATCCGCGCCAGGGGGTAAATACGAGCAGTACTTC
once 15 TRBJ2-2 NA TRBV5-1 CASSLAAINTGELFF TGCGCCAGCAGCCTCGCGGCGATAAACACCGGGGAGCTGTTTTTT
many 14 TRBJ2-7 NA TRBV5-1 CASSLVPGSNEQYF TGCGCCAGCAGCTTGGTTCCAGGGAGCAACGAGCAGTACTTC
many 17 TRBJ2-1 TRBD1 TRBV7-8 CASSPPLIGTGGHEQFF TGTGCCAGCAGCCCCCCCTTAATCGGGACAGGGGGTCATGAGCAGTTCTTC
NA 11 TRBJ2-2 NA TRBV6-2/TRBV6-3 CASSHTGELFF TGTGCCAGTTCTCACACCGGGGAGCTGTTTTTT
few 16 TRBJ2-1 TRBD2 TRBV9 CASSPMTSGDYNEQFF TGTGCCAGCAGCCCTATGACTAGCGGGGATTACAATGAGCAGTTCTTC
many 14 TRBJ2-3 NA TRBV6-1 CASSEGPLSDTQYF TGTGCCAGCAGTGAAGGACCGTTGTCAGATACGCAGTATTTT
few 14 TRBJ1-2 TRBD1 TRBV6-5 CASRRQGNNYGYTF TGTGCCAGCAGGAGACAGGGCAATAACTATGGCTACACCTTC
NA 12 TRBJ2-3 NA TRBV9 CASSPTIYTQYF TGTGCCAGCAGCCCCACCATATATACGCAGTATTTT
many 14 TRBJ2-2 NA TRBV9 CASSVGGLVGELFF TGTGCCAGCAGCGTAGGAGGCTTGGTAGGGGAGCTGTTTTTT
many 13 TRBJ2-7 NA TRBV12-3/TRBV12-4 CASTVDGVGEQYF TGTGCCAGCACAGTTGATGGGGTTGGCGAGCAGTACTTC
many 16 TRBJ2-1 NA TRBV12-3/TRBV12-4 CASSFRGQGSYNEQFF TGTGCCAGCAGTTTTAGGGGTCAGGGGTCCTACAATGAGCAGTTCTTC
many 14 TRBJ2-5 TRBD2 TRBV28 CASSTRAGGETQYF TGTGCCAGCAGTACAAGAGCGGGAGGAGAGACCCAGTACTTC
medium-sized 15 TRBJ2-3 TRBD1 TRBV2 CASREQGYEADTQYF TGTGCCAGCAGGGAACAGGGGTACGAGGCAGATACGCAGTATTTT
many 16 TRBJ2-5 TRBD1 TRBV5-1 CASSLDGTGGSQTQYF TGCGCCAGCAGCTTGGACGGGACAGGAGGGTCGCAGACCCAGTACTTC
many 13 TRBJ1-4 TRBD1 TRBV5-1 CASSLADREKLFF TGCGCCAGCAGCTTGGCGGACAGGGAAAAACTGTTTTTT
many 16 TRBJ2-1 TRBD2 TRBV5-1 CASSLPTSGSSHEQFF TGCGCCAGCAGCTTGCCGACTAGCGGGAGCAGCCATGAGCAGTTCTTC
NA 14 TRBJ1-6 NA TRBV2 CASSFGQPNSPLHF TGTGCCAGCAGCTTCGGACAGCCTAATTCACCCCTCCACTTT
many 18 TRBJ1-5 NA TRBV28 CASSLSPGLGSSNQPQHF TGTGCCAGCAGTCTTTCTCCGGGGCTTGGAAGTAGCAATCAGCCCCAGCATTTT
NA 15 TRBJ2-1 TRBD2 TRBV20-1 CSAIGPTSGSNEQFF TGCAGTGCTATAGGGCCGACTAGCGGGAGTAATGAGCAGTTCTTC
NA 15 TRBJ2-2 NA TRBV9 CASSVAGVGTGELFF TGTGCCAGCAGCGTAGCTGGGGTTGGCACCGGGGAGCTGTTTTTT
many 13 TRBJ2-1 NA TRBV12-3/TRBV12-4 CASSTTISGEQFF TGTGCCAGCAGTACAACTATTTCTGGTGAGCAGTTCTTC
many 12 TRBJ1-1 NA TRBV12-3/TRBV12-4 CASSFVNTEAFF TGTGCCAGCAGTTTTGTGAACACTGAAGCTTTCTTT